This T cell receptor beta chain was captured in a study of response to subunit inactivated influenza vaccine (dated 2018 in TCRdb). Background on the whole study: Deep quantitative profiling of the T cell receptor repertoire was used in the study to follow responses to a trivalent subunit inactivated influenza vaccine. General study outcomes and caveats: The authors suggested that each seasonal influenza vaccination may recruit only a limited number of new T cells.

The method behind the library was RT-PCR. TCRdb lists the instrument as Illumina HiSeq 2500. The public reads were reanalyzed by TCRdb: fastp trimming at Q25, MiXCR alignment, in-frame beta chains only. Every distinct CDR3 protein forms one entry, paired with its most common genes and DNA. The sample table holds hundreds of thousands of distinct CDR3 sequences, of which approximately 15% were seen once. In total, the top ten clones hold approximately 6.5% of the sample. The CDR1 and CDR2 encoded by the germline V gene are SGHTA and FQGNSA. The CDR3 starts with the cysteine, ends with the phenylalanine, and has 14 residues. Only the CDR3 region is kept as DNA, spanning 42 bases read in frame from base 1. The junction shows trimming of 7 bases on V and 10 bases on J, plus 19 bases between the germline ends. This clonotype is a singleton in its sample. Its antigen is currently not known. Base qualities are not recorded, but no much larger clone differs from it by a single base. Evidence from a single read is weak.

This sequence originates from a man aged 45-65 years who received an inactivated influenza vaccine. Donor details come from another sample of the same person, matched by shared clones. The material was PBMCs from blood, obtained less than 15 days before vaccination. This receptor chain uses TRBV7-2 and TRBJ1-4; the D segment cannot be called with confidence. The bases are TGTGCCAGCAATAGTAAGGATGGTCCGGGAAAACTGTTTTTT. Translated, this gives CASNSKDGPGKLFF.